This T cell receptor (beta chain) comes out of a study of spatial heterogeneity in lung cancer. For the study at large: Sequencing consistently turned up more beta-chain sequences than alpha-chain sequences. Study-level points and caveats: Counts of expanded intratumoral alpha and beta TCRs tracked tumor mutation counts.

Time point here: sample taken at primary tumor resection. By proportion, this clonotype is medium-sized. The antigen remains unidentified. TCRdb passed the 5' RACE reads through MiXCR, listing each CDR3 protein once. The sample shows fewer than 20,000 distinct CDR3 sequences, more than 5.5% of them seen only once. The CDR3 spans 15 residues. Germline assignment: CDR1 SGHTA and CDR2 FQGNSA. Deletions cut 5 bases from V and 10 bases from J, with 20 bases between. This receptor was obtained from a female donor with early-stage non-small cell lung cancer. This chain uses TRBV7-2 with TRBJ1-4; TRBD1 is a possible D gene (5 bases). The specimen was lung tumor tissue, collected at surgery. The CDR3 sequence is CASSPLPQEIGKLFF. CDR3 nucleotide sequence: TGTGCCAGCAGCCCCCTCCCACAGGAGATCGGAAAACTGTTTTTT.